A single sample is the source of the 22 T cell receptor beta chains below, sequenced in a study of immune evolution from preneoplasia to lung adenocarcinoma. Profiling relied on immunoSEQ multiplex PCR, and the TCRdb table lists in-frame clones only, not all of them. The sample holds more than 3,500 clones, almost 75% seen once. Source material: FFPE minimally invasive lung adenocarcinoma tissue. The receptors derive from a person between 60 and 80 years old with lung adenocarcinoma.

This clone has just a few counts. This chain joins TRBV6-5 and TRBJ2-6, with D hard to call. From germline, CDR1 is MNHEY and CDR2 SVGAGI. Trimming removed 8 bases from V and 3 bases from J, with 11 bases in between. The CDR3 extends over 14 amino acids. The CDR3 coding sequence is TGTGCCAGCTTAACCAGAAGTGGGGCCAACGTCCTGACTTTC. It encodes CASLTRSGANVLTF.

The chain links TRBV30 to TRBJ2-1; 9 positions match TRBD1. J lost 4 bases, V lost 1 base, and 2 bases had no gene match. CDR1 is GTSNPN and CDR2 is SVGIG in the germline V gene (reference sequence). This CDR3 is 14 amino acids long. In DNA form, the CDR3 reads TGTGCCTGGAGTGGTGACAGGGGGTACAATGAGCAGTTCTTC. Amino acids: CAWSGDRGYNEQFF.

The chain employs TRBV2 and TRBJ2-7; unclear D gene. This CDR3 has 15 amino acids. V was pared by 10 bases and J by 0 bases, with 19 bases between. CDR1 is SNHLY and CDR2 is FYNNEI in the germline V gene. The CDR3 region has the DNA TGTGCCATCCGTAGCTCGGTACCTAACTCCTACGAGCAGTACTTC. It specifies CAIRSSVPNSYEQYF.

The chain joins TRBV30 to TRBJ2-7, with TRBD1 matching 9 bases. This CDR3 region has 13 residues. CDR1 is GTSNPN and CDR2 is SVGIG in the germline V gene (reference sequence). The ends lost 0 bases at V and 4 bases at J; junction bases unmatched: 1. The CDR3 DNA reads TGTGCCTGGAGTGTACAGGGGGCTTACGAGCAGTACTTC. Its protein is CAWSVQGAYEQYF.

This clone occurred a few times. The chain joins TRBV7-6 to TRBJ2-7; D gene unclear. The V end lost 5 bases, the J end lost 4 bases, and 12 bases lay between the germline ends. The CDR3 loop spans 13 amino acids. The germline V gene encodes CDR1 SGHVS and CDR2 FNYEAQ. The CDR3 DNA is TGTGCCAGCAGCCCTCAGAGACATTACGAGCAGTACTTC. Its translation is CASSPQRHYEQYF.

This chain joins TRBV25-1 and TRBJ1-2; 10 bases align to TRBD1. There are 14 residues in the CDR3. With V trimmed by 2 bases and J by 5 bases, 2 bases remained unmatched. The germline V gene encodes CDR1 MGHDK and CDR2 SYGVNS. CDR3 loop: CASSERDRGYGYTF. The CDR3 nucleotides are TGTGCCAGCAGTGAACGGGACAGGGGTTATGGCTACACCTTC.

The chain recombines TRBV19 with TRBJ2-2; D tentatively reads TRBD1 or TRBD2 (5 bases each). The germline CDR1 and CDR2 sequences are LNHDA and SQIVND (reference sequence). The CDR3 is 14 residues long. V lost 9 bases and J 0 bases, leaving 11 bases between the germline ends. Here the CDR3 reads CASRDGANTGELFF. CDR3 nucleotides: TGTGCCAGCAGGGACGGCGCGAACACCGGGGAGCTGTTTTTT.

The CDR3 bases are TGTGCCAGCAGCTTTAGCGGGGGCCAAGAGACCCAGTACTTC. This encodes CASSFSGGQETQYF. J is TRBJ2-5 and V is TRBV7-8; 9 bases line up with TRBD2. The CDR3 is 14 amino acids. The J segment lost 1 base and the V segment lost 3 bases, leaving 0 bases of the junction unmatched. Germline lookup yields CDR1 SGHVS and CDR2 FQNEAQ.

This clone was picked up a small number of times. The V call is TRBV4-2, the J call TRBJ2-4; D may correspond to TRBD1 or TRBD2 (5 bases each). V lost 3 bases and J 6 bases, leaving 6 bases between the germline ends. The length of the CDR3 is 12 residues. Looked up from germline, CDR1 is LGHNA and CDR2 is YNFKEQ. The CDR3 DNA reads TGTGCCAGCAGCCATGGGGGAAACATTCAGTACTTC. Translation gives CASSHGGNIQYF.

The J gene is TRBJ2-5, the V gene TRBV6-1; TRBD2 matches 8 bases. The CDR3 contains 17 residues. Looked up from germline, CDR1 is MNHNS and CDR2 is SASEGT. The V and J ends lost 2 bases and 5 bases, in that order; junction bases with no gene match: 13. DNA for the CDR3: TGTGCCAGCAGTGAACCAACGCTGACTAGCGTTAAGGAGACCCAGTACTTC. Its translation: CASSEPTLTSVKETQYF.

The V gene is TRBV7-9, the J gene TRBJ2-2, with D possibly being TRBD2 (5 bases). V was pared by 4 bases and J by 5 bases, with 11 bases between. Germline lookup yields CDR1 SEHNR and CDR2 FQNEAQ (reference sequence). The CDR3 loop spans 14 amino acids. The CDR3 protein is CASSWTVSTGELFF. For the CDR3, the DNA is TGTGCCAGCAGCTGGACTGTCTCAACCGGGGAGCTGTTTTTT.

The rearrangement joins TRBV6-1 to TRBJ1-2; 7 bases are a match to TRBD1. Trimming cost V 4 bases and J 5 bases; bases outside gene matches: 4. The V gene's germline CDR1 is MNHNS and CDR2 SASEGT. This CDR3 comprises 13 residues. The CDR3: CASSGAGGYGYTF. As DNA, the CDR3 is TGTGCCAGCAGTGGGGCAGGGGGGTATGGCTACACCTTC.

V usage is TRBV7-2 and J usage is TRBJ2-7, with 8 bases identical to TRBD2. From germline, CDR1 is SGHTA and CDR2 FQGNSA. The CDR3 covers 16 residues. With 1 base clipped from V and 3 bases from J, the junction kept 8 bases outside the gene matches. CDR3 amino acids: CASSLGGGTSLYEQYF. DNA of the CDR3: TGTGCCAGCAGCTTAGGAGGCGGGACTAGTCTCTACGAGCAGTACTTC.

This chain joins TRBV28 and TRBJ2-6; 8 positions agree with TRBD1. The V segment lost 6 bases and the J segment 1 base; nucleotides outside the gene matches: 5. The germline gives CDR1 MDHEN, CDR2 SYDVKM. The CDR3 extends over 16 amino acids. The CDR3 here is CASSTGGTSGANVLTF. The CDR3 nucleotides are TGTGCCAGCAGCACAGGGGGTACGTCTGGGGCCAACGTCCTGACTTTC.

This chain uses TRBV28 with TRBJ2-2; the match to TRBD1 covers 8 bases. The CDR3 consists of 17 residues. Germline V gene sequence: CDR1 MDHEN, CDR2 SYDVKM. J gave up 5 bases and V 5 bases, and 13 bases lay outside the gene matches. The DNA of the CDR3 is TGTGCCAGCAGTCCGGGGACAGGTTCGACACTTACCGGGGAGCTGTTTTTT. Translated: CASSPGTGSTLTGELFF.

The rearrangement links TRBV6-5 to TRBJ1-5; D call uncertain. This CDR3 is built from 13 residues. Trimming pared 8 bases from V and 5 bases from J, leaving 13 bases between. Germline V gene sequence: CDR1 MNHEY, CDR2 SVGAGI. The CDR3 here is CASAFGTDQPQHF. CDR3 coding DNA: TGTGCCAGCGCATTTGGAACTGATCAGCCCCAGCATTTT.

The CDR3: CASSRQGETQYF. DNA for the CDR3: TGTGCCAGCAGCCGGCAGGGAGAGACCCAGTACTTC. This rearrangement joins TRBV7-9 to TRBJ2-5; D is possibly TRBD1 (5 bases). Between the trimmed V and J ends, which lost 5 bases and 4 bases, there was a span of 8 bases. From germline, CDR1 is SEHNR and CDR2 FQNEAQ (reference sequence). The CDR3 consists of 12 residues.

The chain is built from TRBV5-1 and TRBJ1-1; D possibly corresponds to TRBD1 (6 bases). The CDR3 runs 14 residues. The germline CDR1 and CDR2 sequences are SGHRS and YFSETQ. Deletions cut 7 bases from V and 0 bases from J, with 13 bases between. CDR3 in DNA: TGCGCCAGCTTCCAGGGGCCGATGAACACTGAAGCTTTCTTT. Encoded protein: CASFQGPMNTEAFF. Full variable domain (outside the CDR3, taken from reference TRBV5-1 and TRBJ1-1): KAGVTQTPRYLIKTRGQQVTLSCSPISGHRSVSWYQQTPGQGLQFLFEYFSETQRNKGNFPGRFSGRQFSNSRSEMNVSTLELGDSALYLCASFQGPMNTEAFFGQGTRLTVV.

The chain couples TRBV18 to TRBJ1-6, with a weak D call TRBD1 (5 bases). CDR3 length equals 14 residues. V was shortened by 3 bases and J by 13 bases, with 16 bases between the two germline ends. In germline, CDR1 is KGHSH, CDR2 LQKENI. The CDR3, as DNA: TGTGCCAGCTCACCTCGGGACGGAGTAACTCCCCTCCACTTT. This gives the protein CASSPRDGVTPLHF.

The CDR3, as DNA: TGTGCCAGCCGGGTTTCTGGGGCCAACGTCCTGACTTTC. It encodes CASRVSGANVLTF. The V gene is TRBV2, the J gene TRBJ2-6; no clear D gene. V was cut by 8 bases and J by 1 base, with 6 bases left in between. The germline V gene has CDR1 SNHLY and CDR2 FYNNEI. The CDR3 has 13 amino acids.

The chain links TRBV5-4 to TRBJ1-2; 7 bases line up with TRBD1. CDR3 length: 16 residues. V trimming: 2 bases; J trimming: 4 bases; junction bases outside the gene matches: 11. Germline lookup yields CDR1 SGHNT and CDR2 YYREEE (reference sequence). The CDR3 nucleotides read TGTGCCAGCAGCTTTCGACAGGGAGGAGGCCTCTATGGCTACACCTTC. It specifies CASSFRQGGGLYGYTF.

The V and J genes are TRBV6-6 and TRBJ1-5; possible D gene TRBD1, 5 bases. The V and J ends lost 0 bases and 5 bases respectively, with 5 bases between them. Germline V CDR1 and CDR2: MNHNY, SVGAGI (reference sequence). CDR3 size: 13 residues. CDR3 in amino acids: CASSYSRDQPQHF. DNA of the CDR3: TGTGCCAGCAGTTACTCCAGGGATCAGCCCCAGCATTTT.